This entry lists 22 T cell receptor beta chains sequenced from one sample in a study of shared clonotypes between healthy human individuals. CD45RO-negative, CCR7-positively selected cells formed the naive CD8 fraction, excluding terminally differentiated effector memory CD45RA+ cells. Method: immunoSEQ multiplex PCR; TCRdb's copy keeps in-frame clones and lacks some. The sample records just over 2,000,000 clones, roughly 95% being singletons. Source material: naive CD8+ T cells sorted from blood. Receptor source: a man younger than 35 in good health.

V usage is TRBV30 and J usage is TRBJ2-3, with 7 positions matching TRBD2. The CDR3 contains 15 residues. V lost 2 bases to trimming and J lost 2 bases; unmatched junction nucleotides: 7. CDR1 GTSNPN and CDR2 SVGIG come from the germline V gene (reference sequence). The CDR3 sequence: CAWSQGLGATDTQYF. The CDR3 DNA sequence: TGTGCCTGGAGTCAAGGACTAGGAGCCACAGATACGCAGTATTTT.

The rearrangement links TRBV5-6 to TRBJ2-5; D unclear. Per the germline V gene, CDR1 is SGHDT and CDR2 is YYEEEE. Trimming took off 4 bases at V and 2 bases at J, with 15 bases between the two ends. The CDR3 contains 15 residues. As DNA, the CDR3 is TGTGCCAGCAGCCCCCGGGCGCGTGGTCAAGAGACCCAGTACTTC. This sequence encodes CASSPRARGQETQYF.

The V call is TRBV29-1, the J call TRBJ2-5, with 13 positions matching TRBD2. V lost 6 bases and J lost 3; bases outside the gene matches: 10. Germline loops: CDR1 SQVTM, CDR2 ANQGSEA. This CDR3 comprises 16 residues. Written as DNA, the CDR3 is TGCAGCGTGAGGGGTGGACTAGCGGGGGCCGAAGAGACCCAGTACTTC. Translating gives CSVRGGLAGAEETQYF.

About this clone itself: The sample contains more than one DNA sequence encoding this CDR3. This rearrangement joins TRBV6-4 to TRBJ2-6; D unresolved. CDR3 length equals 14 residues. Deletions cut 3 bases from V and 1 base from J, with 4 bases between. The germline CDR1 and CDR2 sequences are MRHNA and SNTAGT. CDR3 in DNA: TGTGCCAGCAGTGAAGGGTCTGGGGCCAACGTCCTGACTTTC. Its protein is CASSEGSGANVLTF.

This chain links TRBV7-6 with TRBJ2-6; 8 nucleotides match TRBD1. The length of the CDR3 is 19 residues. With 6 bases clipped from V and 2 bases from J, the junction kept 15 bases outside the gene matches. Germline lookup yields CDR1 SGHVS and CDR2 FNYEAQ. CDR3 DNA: TGTGCCAGCAGTCAGTTTCAGGGGGCGCTTGAAACTGGGGCCAACGTCCTGACTTTC. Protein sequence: CASSQFQGALETGANVLTF.

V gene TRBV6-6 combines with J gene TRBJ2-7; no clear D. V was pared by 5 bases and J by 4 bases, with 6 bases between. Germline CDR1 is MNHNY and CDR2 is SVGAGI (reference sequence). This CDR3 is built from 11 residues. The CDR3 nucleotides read TGTGCCAGCAGTGATCGATACGAGCAGTACTTC. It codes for CASSDRYEQYF.

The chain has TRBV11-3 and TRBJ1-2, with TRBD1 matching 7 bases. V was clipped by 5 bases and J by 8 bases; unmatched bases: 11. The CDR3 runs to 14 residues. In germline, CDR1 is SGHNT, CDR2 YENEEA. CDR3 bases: TGTGCCAGCAGCCGACGGGACAGAAGGGGCGGCTACACCTTC. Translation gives CASSRRDRRGGYTF. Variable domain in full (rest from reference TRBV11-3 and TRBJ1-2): EAGVVQSPRYKIIEKKQPVAFWCNPISGHNTLYWYLQNLGQGPELLIRYENEEAVDDSQLPKDRFSAERLKGVDSTLKIQPAELGDSAVYLCASSRRDRRGGYTFGSGTRLTVV.

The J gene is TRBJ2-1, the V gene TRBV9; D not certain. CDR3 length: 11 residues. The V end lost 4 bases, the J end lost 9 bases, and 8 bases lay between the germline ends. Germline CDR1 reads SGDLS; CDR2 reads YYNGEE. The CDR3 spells CASSSDGEQFF. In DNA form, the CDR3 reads TGTGCCAGCAGCTCAGATGGTGAGCAGTTCTTC.

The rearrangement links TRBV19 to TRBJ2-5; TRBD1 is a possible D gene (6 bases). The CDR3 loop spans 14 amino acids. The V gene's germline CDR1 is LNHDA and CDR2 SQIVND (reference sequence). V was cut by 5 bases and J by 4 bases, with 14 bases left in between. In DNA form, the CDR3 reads TGTGCCAGTAGTCCTACCGAACAGGGAGAGACCCAGTACTTC. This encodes CASSPTEQGETQYF. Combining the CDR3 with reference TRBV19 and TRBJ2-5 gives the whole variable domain DGGITQSPKYLFRKEGQNVTLSCEQNLNHDAMYWYRQDPGQGLRLIYYSQIVNDFQKGDIAEGYSVSREKKESFPLTVTSAQKNPTAFYLCASSPTEQGETQYFGPGTRLLVL.

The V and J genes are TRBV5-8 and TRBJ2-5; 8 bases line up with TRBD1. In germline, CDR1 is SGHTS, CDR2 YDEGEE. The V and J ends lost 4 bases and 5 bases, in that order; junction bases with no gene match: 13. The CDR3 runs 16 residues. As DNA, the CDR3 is TGTGCCAGCAGCCAACAACCAGGGGGCGCGGGCGAGACCCAGTACTTC. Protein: CASSQQPGGAGETQYF.

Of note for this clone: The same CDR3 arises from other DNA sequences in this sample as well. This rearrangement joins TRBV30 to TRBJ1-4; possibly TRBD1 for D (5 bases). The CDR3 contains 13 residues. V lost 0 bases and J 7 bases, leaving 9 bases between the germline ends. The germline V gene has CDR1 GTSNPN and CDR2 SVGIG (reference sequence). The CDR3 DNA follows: TGTGCCTGGAGTGTGGGGGGAGGTGAAAAACTGTTTTTT. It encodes CAWSVGGGEKLFF.

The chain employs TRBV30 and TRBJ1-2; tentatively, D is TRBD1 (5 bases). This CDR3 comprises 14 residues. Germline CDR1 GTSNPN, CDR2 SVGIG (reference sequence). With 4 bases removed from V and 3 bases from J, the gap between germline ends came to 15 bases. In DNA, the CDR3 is TGTGCCTGGAACCTTGGGGACCTCCACTATGGCTACACCTTC. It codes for CAWNLGDLHYGYTF. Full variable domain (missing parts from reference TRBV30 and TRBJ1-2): SQTIHQWPATLVQPVGSPLSLECTVEGTSNPNLYWYRQAAGRGLQLLFYSVGIGQISSEVPQNLSASRPQDRQFILSSKKLLLSDSGFYLCAWNLGDLHYGYTFGSGTRLTVV.

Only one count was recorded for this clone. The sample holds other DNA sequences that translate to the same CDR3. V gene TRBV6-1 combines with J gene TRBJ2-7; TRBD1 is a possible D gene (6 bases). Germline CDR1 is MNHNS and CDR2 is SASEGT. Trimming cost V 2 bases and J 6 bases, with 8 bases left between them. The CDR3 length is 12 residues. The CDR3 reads CASSETGREQYF. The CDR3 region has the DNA TGTGCCAGCAGTGAAACAGGGCGCGAGCAGTACTTC.

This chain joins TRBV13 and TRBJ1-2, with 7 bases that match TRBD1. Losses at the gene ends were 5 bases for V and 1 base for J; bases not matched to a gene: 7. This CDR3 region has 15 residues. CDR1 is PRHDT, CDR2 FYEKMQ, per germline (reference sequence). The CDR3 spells CASSPDRAVNYGYTF. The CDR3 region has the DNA TGTGCCAGCAGCCCCGACAGGGCCGTTAACTATGGCTACACCTTC. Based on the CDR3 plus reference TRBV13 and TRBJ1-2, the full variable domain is AAGVIQSPRHLIKEKRETATLKCYPIPRHDTVYWYQQGPGQDPQFLISFYEKMQSDKGSIPDRFSAQQFSDYHSELNMSSLELGDSALYFCASSPDRAVNYGYTFGSGTRLTVV.

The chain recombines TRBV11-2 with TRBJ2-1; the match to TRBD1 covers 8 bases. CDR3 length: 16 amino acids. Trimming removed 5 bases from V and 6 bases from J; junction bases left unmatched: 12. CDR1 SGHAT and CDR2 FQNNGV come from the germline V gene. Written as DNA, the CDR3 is TGTGCCAGCAGCCCCCCCGACAGGGGTAATCGCAATGAGCAGTTCTTC. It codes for CASSPPDRGNRNEQFF.

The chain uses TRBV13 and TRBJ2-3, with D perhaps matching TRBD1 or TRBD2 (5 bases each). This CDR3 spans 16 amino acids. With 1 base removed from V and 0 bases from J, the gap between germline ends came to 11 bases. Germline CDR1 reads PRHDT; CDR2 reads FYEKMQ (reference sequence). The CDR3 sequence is CASSLDGEGSTDTQYF. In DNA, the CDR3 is TGTGCCAGCAGCTTAGATGGCGAGGGGAGCACAGATACGCAGTATTTT.

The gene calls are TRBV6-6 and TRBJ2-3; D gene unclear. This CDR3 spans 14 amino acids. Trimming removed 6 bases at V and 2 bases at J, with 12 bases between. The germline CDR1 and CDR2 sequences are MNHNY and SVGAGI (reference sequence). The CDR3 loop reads CASSLVEDTDTQYF. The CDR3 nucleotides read TGTGCCAGCAGCCTAGTTGAGGACACAGATACGCAGTATTTT.

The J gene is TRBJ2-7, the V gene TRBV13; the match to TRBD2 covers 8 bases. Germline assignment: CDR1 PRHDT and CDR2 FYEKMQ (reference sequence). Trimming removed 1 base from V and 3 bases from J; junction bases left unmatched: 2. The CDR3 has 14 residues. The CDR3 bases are TGTGCCAGCAGCTTAGAACTAGCGGACTACGAGCAGTACTTC. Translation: CASSLELADYEQYF.

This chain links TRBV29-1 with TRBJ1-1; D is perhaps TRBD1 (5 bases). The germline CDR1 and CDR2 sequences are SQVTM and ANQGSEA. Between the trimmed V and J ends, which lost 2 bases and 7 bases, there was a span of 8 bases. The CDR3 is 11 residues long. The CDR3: CSVERRVEAFF. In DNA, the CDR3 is TGCAGCGTTGAACGCAGGGTTGAAGCTTTCTTT.

CDR3 DNA sequence: TGTGCCAGCTGGCCGGGGGAGTACAATGAGCAGTTCTTC. Translation gives CASWPGEYNEQFF. V gene TRBV2 combines with J gene TRBJ2-1; a weak D match, TRBD2 (6 bases). This CDR3 has 13 residues. V lost 8 bases and J lost 4, with 12 bases in between. From germline, CDR1 is SNHLY and CDR2 FYNNEI.

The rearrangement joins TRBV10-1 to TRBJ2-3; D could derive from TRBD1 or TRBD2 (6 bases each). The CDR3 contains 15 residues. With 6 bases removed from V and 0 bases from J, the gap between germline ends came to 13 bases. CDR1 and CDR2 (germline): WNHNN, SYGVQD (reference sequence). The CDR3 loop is CASRLGGTSTDTQYF. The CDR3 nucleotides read TGCGCCAGCAGGTTAGGGGGGACTAGCACAGATACGCAGTATTTT.

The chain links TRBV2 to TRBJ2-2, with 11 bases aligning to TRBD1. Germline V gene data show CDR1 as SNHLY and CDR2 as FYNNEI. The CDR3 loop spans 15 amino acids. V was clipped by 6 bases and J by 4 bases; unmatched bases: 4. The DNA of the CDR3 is TGTGCCAGCAGCCCGGGACAGGGGGTCACCGGGGAGCTGTTTTTT. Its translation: CASSPGQGVTGELFF.